This is a list of T cell receptor beta chains from one sample in a study of cytomegalovirus exposure and HLA in healthy donors. Some clones are missing from TCRdb's copy, which holds only in-frame ones; the method was immunoSEQ multiplex PCR. The repertoire holds about 110,000 clones, with around 80% as singletons. The specimen was PBMCs. These TCRs come from a man aged 25 to 45 in good health and CMV-seropositive. CDR3s include the opening cysteine and the closing phenylalanine or tryptophan. The order of the fields is V gene, clone size, J gene, D gene, CDR3 protein, CDR3 DNA. The D gene is left open where the match is weak. Some rows mark clone size as missing; the rest say once, few, many or name a class of expanded clone.

>TRBV25-1|-|TRBJ2-1|TRBD1
CASSAGAWTGRNEQFF
TGTGCCAGCAGTGCCGGAGCCTGGACAGGGAGAAATGAGCAGTTCTTC
>TRBV6-5|many|TRBJ1-5|-
CASSVRQSSNQPQHF
TGTGCCAGCAGCGTCAGACAGAGTAGCAATCAGCCCCAGCATTTT
>TRBV28|-|TRBJ2-1|-
CASTAGGAASYNEQFF
TGTGCCAGCACCGCAGGTGGGGCAGCTTCCTACAATGAGCAGTTCTTC
>TRBV25-1|many|TRBJ1-1|-
CASSESGRRRTEAFF
TGTGCCAGCAGTGAATCGGGTCGGAGACGAACTGAAGCTTTCTTT
>TRBV5-4|-|TRBJ2-7|TRBD1
CASSIDRAGEQYF
TGTGCCAGCAGCATCGACAGGGCAGGCGAGCAGTACTTC
>TRBV28|few|TRBJ1-2|TRBD1
CASSSGQGRGYTF
TGTGCCAGCAGTTCTGGACAGGGGCGGGGCTACACCTTC
>TRBV5-1|few|TRBJ1-1|-
CASSLGSGKDTEAFF
TGCGCCAGCAGCTTGGGGTCAGGGAAGGACACTGAAGCTTTCTTT
>TRBV30|-|TRBJ1-2|TRBD1
CAWSDDRGYGYTF
TGTGCCTGGAGTGACGACAGGGGCTATGGCTACACCTTC
>TRBV11-2|-|TRBJ1-1|-
CASRLHVNTEAFF
TGTGCCAGCAGACTACACGTGAACACTGAAGCTTTCTTT
>TRBV29-1|-|TRBJ2-3|TRBD1
CSAFGQGARGQYF
TGCAGCGCCTTCGGCCAGGGGGCGAGGGGCCAGTATTTT
>TRBV7-8|once|TRBJ1-2|-
CASSQGRRGYGYTF
TGTGCCAGCAGCCAAGGCAGGAGGGGCTATGGCTACACCTTC
>TRBV19|-|TRBJ2-2|-
CASTGVWANTGELFF
TGTGCCAGTACCGGGGTTTGGGCGAACACCGGGGAGCTGTTTTTT
>TRBV5-1|-|TRBJ1-6|TRBD1
CASSYSTGGNSPLHF
TGCGCCAGCAGCTACTCGACAGGGGGGAATTCACCCCTCCACTTT
>TRBV25-1|-|TRBJ2-7|TRBD1
CASSEHAGQGSHEQYF
TGTGCCAGCAGTGAGCATGCGGGACAGGGATCCCACGAGCAGTACTTC
>TRBV5-1|once|TRBJ2-6|TRBD2
CASSPLPGLAGGLSSGANVLTF
TGCGCCAGCAGCCCCTTACCGGGACTAGCGGGGGGGCTGTCCTCTGGGGCCAACGTCCTGACTTTC
>TRBV6-1|once|TRBJ2-2|-
CASSDPLSGGELFF
TGTGCCAGCAGTGATCCCCTTTCCGGCGGGGAGCTGTTTTTT
>TRBV19|-|TRBJ1-2|-
CASSSGQFVYGYPF
TGTGCCAGTAGTTCCGGACAGTTCGTCTATGGCTACCCCTTC
>TRBV5-4|few|TRBJ2-5|-
CASSLDSQETQYF
TGTGCCAGCAGCTTGGACTCCCAAGAGACCCAGTACTTC
>TRBV5-6|-|TRBJ2-7|-
CASSPGLGAYEQYF
TGTGCCAGCAGTCCCGGACTGGGCGCCTACGAGCAGTACTTC
>TRBV28|-|TRBJ2-5|-
CATWDTVEETQYF
TGTGCCACCTGGGACACGGTAGAAGAGACCCAGTACTTC
>TRBV5-6|-|TRBJ1-2|-
CASSLVGRALDYGYTF
TGTGCCAGCAGCTTGGTCGGCAGGGCTTTAGACTATGGCTACACCTTC
>TRBV4-1|-|TRBJ1-5|-
CASSLQQGSNQPQHF
TGCGCCAGCAGCCTCCAACAGGGTAGCAATCAGCCCCAGCATTTT
>TRBV27|-|TRBJ2-3|TRBD2
CASSSSGGVSSTDTQYF
TGTGCCAGCAGCTCTAGCGGGGGGGTCTCTAGCACAGATACGCAGTATTTT
>TRBV7-2|-|TRBJ1-2|-
CASSLDRVGYTF
TGTGCCAGCAGCTTAGACAGGGTTGGCTACACCTTC
>TRBV7-9|once|TRBJ2-5|-
CSSSFPPGHPQETQYF
TGTTCCAGCAGCTTCCCCCCGGGACATCCCCAAGAGACCCAGTACTTC
>TRBV5-1|-|TRBJ2-3|TRBD1
CASSGQGTDTQYF
TGCGCCAGCAGCGGACAGGGCACAGATACGCAGTATTTT
>TRBV9|-|TRBJ1-2|-
CASSLPRDSPNYGYTF
TGTGCCAGCAGCCTCCCTCGGGACTCCCCTAACTATGGCTACACCTTC
>TRBV28|-|TRBJ2-1|-
CASSSVFTYNEQFF
TGTGCCAGCAGTTCCGTTTTTACCTACAATGAGCAGTTCTTC
>TRBV4-2|-|TRBJ1-2|TRBD1
CASSQHRGDGYTF
TGTGCCAGCAGCCAACACAGGGGTGATGGCTACACCTTC
>TRBV7-9|once|TRBJ2-7|TRBD1
CASSFSYRGLYEQYF
TGTGCCAGCAGCTTCTCCTACAGGGGGCTCTACGAGCAGTACTTC
>TRBV27|-|TRBJ1-2|-
CASSLRGRLYGYTF
TGTGCCAGCAGTTTAAGAGGGAGGTTGTATGGCTACACCTTC
>TRBV7-2|-|TRBJ1-5|-
CASSLAKGQHQPQHF
TGTGCCAGCAGCTTAGCAAAAGGACAACATCAGCCCCAGCATTTT
>TRBV6-6|-|TRBJ1-5|TRBD1
CASSYSQGGQPQHF
TGTGCCAGCAGTTACTCCCAGGGGGGTCAGCCCCAGCATTTT
>TRBV19|-|TRBJ1-2|-
CASSLDRGALNYGYTF
TGTGCCAGTAGTCTTGATCGGGGGGCTCTTAACTATGGCTACACCTTC
>TRBV30|-|TRBJ1-2|-
CAWGGEDGYTF
TGTGCCTGGGGGGGGGAGGACGGCTACACCTTC
>TRBV21-1|-|TRBJ1-2|-
CASSPDSPDNYGYTF
TGTGCCAGCAGCCCGGACAGTCCCGATAACTATGGCTACACCTTC
>TRBV7-6|-|TRBJ2-7|TRBD1
CASSPQLQGHYYEQYF
TGTGCCAGCAGCCCTCAACTACAGGGGCACTACTACGAGCAGTACTTC
>TRBV6-1|-|TRBJ2-3|TRBD2
CASREGLAGDTQYF
TGTGCCAGCAGGGAGGGACTAGCGGGAGATACGCAGTATTTT
>TRBV5-1|-|TRBJ1-2|TRBD1
CASSSFRGLGQRNYGYTF
TGCGCCAGCAGCTCTTTTCGTGGGTTGGGACAGAGAAACTATGGCTACACCTTC
>TRBV6-1|once|TRBJ1-4|TRBD1
CASNLPGQGNEKLFF
TGTGCCAGCAACTTACCGGGACAGGGGAATGAAAAACTGTTTTTT
>TRBV5-1|once|TRBJ2-7|TRBD1
CASSRDRIYDGQYF
TGCGCCAGCAGCCGGGACAGGATATACGATGGGCAGTACTTC
>TRBV6-5|-|TRBJ1-1|-
CASSYSGRAAEAFF
TGTGCCAGCAGTTACTCGGGCAGGGCTGCTGAAGCTTTCTTT
>TRBV7-2|-|TRBJ1-6|-
CASSSDIGSSPLHF
TGTGCCAGCAGCTCGGACATTGGCAGTTCACCCCTCCACTTT
>TRBV6-5|few|TRBJ1-4|TRBD1
CASRAQGREKLFF
TGTGCCAGCAGAGCACAGGGGAGGGAAAAACTGTTTTTT
>TRBV4-3|-|TRBJ2-3|TRBD2
CASSQAVSGLATDTQYF
TGCGCCAGCAGCCAAGCTGTGTCGGGACTAGCAACAGATACGCAGTATTTT
>TRBV7-3|-|TRBJ1-1|-
CASSLDRGTEAFF
TGTGCCAGCAGCTTAGATCGGGGCACTGAAGCTTTCTTT
>TRBV27|-|TRBJ1-2|-
CASSLTVGGYGYTF
TGTGCCAGCAGTTTAACCGTAGGGGGCTATGGCTACACCTTC
>TRBV9|-|TRBJ1-4|-
CASSGDGEATNEKLFF
TGTGCCAGCAGCGGAGACGGAGAAGCAACTAATGAAAAACTGTTTTTT
>TRBV6-5|-|TRBJ1-1|-
CASSYIGVNTEAFF
TGTGCCAGCAGTTACATCGGTGTGAACACTGAAGCTTTCTTT
>TRBV15|-|TRBJ1-5|-
CATSGGYNQPQHF
TGTGCCACCTCTGGGGGGTACAATCAGCCCCAGCATTTT
>TRBV19|-|TRBJ1-2|-
CASSIATVYGYTF
TGTGCCAGTAGTATTGCAACAGTCTATGGCTACACCTTC
>TRBV4-3|few|TRBJ2-7|-
CASSHAGGSSYEQYF
TGCGCCAGCAGCCATGCCGGGGGTAGCTCCTACGAGCAGTACTTC
>TRBV30|-|TRBJ2-7|-
CAWSHRVYYEQYF
TGTGCCTGGAGTCACAGGGTCTACTACGAGCAGTACTTC
>TRBV30|-|TRBJ2-1|TRBD2
CAWSVTSGGSEQFF
TGTGCCTGGAGTGTCACTAGCGGGGGGAGTGAGCAGTTCTTC
>TRBV30|-|TRBJ1-2|-
CACPRETGYGYPF
TGTGCCTGCCCCAGGGAAACAGGCTATGGCTACCCCTTC
>TRBV5-1|-|TRBJ2-1|TRBD2
CASSPQRGAYNEQFF
TGCGCCAGCAGCCCTCAGCGGGGGGCCTACAATGAGCAGTTCTTC
>TRBV5-1|-|TRBJ2-1|TRBD1
CASSLGTGGGNEQFF
TGCGCCAGCAGCTTAGGGACAGGAGGCGGCAATGAGCAGTTCTTC
>TRBV29-1|-|TRBJ2-7|TRBD1
CSVWTGNTYEQYF
TGCAGCGTATGGACAGGGAACACCTACGAGCAGTACTTC
>TRBV5-1|-|TRBJ1-2|TRBD1
CASGTGGSHYGYTF
TGCGCCAGCGGGACAGGGGGATCTCACTATGGCTACACCTTC
>TRBV28|-|TRBJ1-5|TRBD1
CASSSGQANQPQHF
TGTGCCAGCAGTTCGGGACAGGCAAATCAGCCCCAGCATTTT